Each of the 5 T cell receptor beta chains below was sequenced from the same sample in a study of T cell changes during pregnancy in multiple sclerosis. Clones were read by immunoSEQ multiplex PCR, and TCRdb kept only the in-frame ones, dropping some. The sample includes 30,000 to 35,000 clones, around nine tenths of them seen just once. The sequencing here drew on CD4+ T cells from peripheral blood mononuclear cells, taken in the second trimester of pregnancy. The receptors were sampled from a female donor in good health, enrolled as a control in a pregnancy study.

The rearrangement uses TRBV5-1 and TRBJ1-2, with a possible D match to TRBD1 (5 bases). CDR1 and CDR2 (germline): SGHRS, YFSETQ. The CDR3 spans 15 residues. Trimming shortened V by 1 base and J by 8 bases, and 18 bases separated the two germline ends. The CDR3 protein is CASSLFGQGQGGYTF. In nucleotides, the CDR3 is TGCGCCAGCAGCTTGTTCGGGCAGGGCCAGGGCGGCTACACCTTC.

The chain carries TRBV11-1 and TRBJ2-1, with 7 nucleotides matching TRBD2. Germline values: CDR1 SGHAT, CDR2 FQDESV (reference sequence). V dropped 5 bases and J dropped 1; count of bases not matched to a gene: 8. This CDR3 is built from 16 residues. The CDR3 loop reads CASSLRAGWSYNEQFF. Here the CDR3 DNA reads TGTGCCAGCAGCCTCCGAGCGGGATGGTCCTACAATGAGCAGTTCTTC.

The chain combines TRBV6-5 with TRBJ2-1, with TRBD2 as a possible D gene (7 bases). The CDR3 has 15 amino acids. Germline loops: CDR1 MNHEY, CDR2 SVGAGI. Trimming removed 5 bases from V and 7 bases from J, with 18 bases in between. CDR3 DNA: TGTGCCAGCAGTCCTGGGGCGGGGGCACGGAATGAGCAGTTCTTC. Amino acid sequence: CASSPGAGARNEQFF.

The V gene is TRBV6-4, the J gene TRBJ1-2, with TRBD1 as a possible D gene (5 bases). With 0 bases removed from V and 5 bases from J, the gap between germline ends came to 16 bases. Looked up from germline, CDR1 is MRHNA and CDR2 is SNTAGT. This CDR3 has 16 amino acids. The CDR3 is CASSDSQVRGGYGYTF. CDR3 nucleotide sequence: TGTGCCAGCAGTGACTCCCAAGTAAGGGGTGGGTATGGCTACACCTTC.

This chain connects TRBV7-2 to TRBJ1-2; D unresolved. V lost 6 bases and J lost 4, with 9 bases in between. The CDR3 is 12 residues long. Germline loops: CDR1 SGHTA, CDR2 FQGNSA. CDR3 coding DNA: TGTGCCAGCAGGGCCAGTGGCTATGGCTACACCTTC. Its protein product is CASRASGYGYTF.